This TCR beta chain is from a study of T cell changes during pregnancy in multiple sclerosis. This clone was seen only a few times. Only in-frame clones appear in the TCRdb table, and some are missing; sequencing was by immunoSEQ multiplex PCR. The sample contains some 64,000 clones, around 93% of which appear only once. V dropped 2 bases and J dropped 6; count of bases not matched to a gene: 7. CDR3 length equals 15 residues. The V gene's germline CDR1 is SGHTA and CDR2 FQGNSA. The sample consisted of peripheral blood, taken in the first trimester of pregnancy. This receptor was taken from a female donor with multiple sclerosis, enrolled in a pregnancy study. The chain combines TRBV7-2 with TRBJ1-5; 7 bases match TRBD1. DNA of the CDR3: TGTGCCAGCAGCTTAAGCCAGGGGGTACGTCAGCCCCAGCATTTT. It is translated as CASSLSQGVRQPQHF. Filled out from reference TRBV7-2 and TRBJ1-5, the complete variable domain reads GAGVSQSPSNKVTEKGKDVELRCDPISGHTALYWYRQSLGQGLEFLIYFQGNSAPDKSGLPSDRFSAERTGGSVSTLTIQRTQQEDSAVYLCASSLSQGVRQPQHFGDGTRLSIL.